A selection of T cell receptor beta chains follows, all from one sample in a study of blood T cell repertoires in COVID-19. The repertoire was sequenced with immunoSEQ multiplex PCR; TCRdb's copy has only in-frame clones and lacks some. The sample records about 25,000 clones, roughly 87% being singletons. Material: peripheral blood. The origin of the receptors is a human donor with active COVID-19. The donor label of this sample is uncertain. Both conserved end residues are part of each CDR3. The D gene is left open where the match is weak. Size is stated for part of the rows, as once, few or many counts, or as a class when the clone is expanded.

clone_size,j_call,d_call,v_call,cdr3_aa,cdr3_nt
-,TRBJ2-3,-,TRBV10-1,CASSDGAGSTDTQYF,TGCGCCAGCAGTGACGGCGCGGGAAGCACAGATACGCAGTATTTT
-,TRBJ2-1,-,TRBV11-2,CASSPQGNSYNEQFF,TGTGCCAGCAGCCCTCAGGGAAACTCCTACAATGAGCAGTTCTTC
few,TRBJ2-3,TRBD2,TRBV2,CASSSPLAIAGTGTDTQYF,TGTGCCAGCAGTTCACCGTTGGCTATAGCGGGGACGGGGACAGATACGCAGTATTTT
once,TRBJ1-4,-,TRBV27,CASSPLRGREAKLFF,TGTGCCAGCAGCCCCCTCCGGGGTAGGGAGGCCAAACTGTTTTTT
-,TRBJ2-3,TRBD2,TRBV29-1,CSVPGTSGITDTQYF,TGCAGCGTTCCCGGGACTAGCGGGATTACAGATACGCAGTATTTT
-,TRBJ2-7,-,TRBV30,CAWSATPYEQYF,TGTGCCTGGAGCGCTACCCCCTACGAGCAGTACTTC
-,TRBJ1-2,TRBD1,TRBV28,CASSPQTGAVRGGYTF,TGTGCCAGCAGCCCTCAAACAGGGGCGGTCCGGGGTGGCTACACCTTC
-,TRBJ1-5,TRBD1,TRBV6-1,CASSEAQGPNQPQHF,TGTGCCAGCAGTGAAGCACAGGGGCCCAATCAGCCCCAGCATTTT
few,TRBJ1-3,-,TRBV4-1,CASSQGLGYGNTIYF,TGCGCCAGCAGCCAGGGACTTGGCTATGGAAACACCATATATTTT
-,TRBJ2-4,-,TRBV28,CASSPFPRQGGNIQYF,TGTGCCAGCAGTCCATTCCCCCGACAAGGCGGGAACATTCAGTACTTC
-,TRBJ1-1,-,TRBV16,CASSQLRGTEAFF,TGTGCCAGCAGCCAATTAAGGGGGACTGAAGCTTTCTTT
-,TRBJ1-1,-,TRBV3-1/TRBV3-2,CASSFLRGNEAFF,TGTGCCAGCAGCTTTTTAAGAGGAAATGAAGCTTTCTTT
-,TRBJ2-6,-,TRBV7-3,CASSRTGFGANVLTF,TGTGCCAGCAGCCGTACAGGGTTTGGGGCCAACGTCCTGACTTTC
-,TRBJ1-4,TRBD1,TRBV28,CASSHRQGRGDEKLFF,TGTGCCAGCAGTCATCGGCAGGGCAGGGGGGATGAAAAACTGTTTTTT
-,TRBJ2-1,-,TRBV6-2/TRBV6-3,CASSLRQQNNEQFF,TGTGCCAGCAGCCTGAGGCAACAAAACAATGAGCAGTTCTTC
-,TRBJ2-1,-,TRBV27,CASSLSAGWGSNEQFF,TGTGCCAGCAGTTTATCGGCGGGGTGGGGTAGTAATGAGCAGTTCTTC
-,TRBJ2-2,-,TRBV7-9,CASLNTGELFF,TGTGCCAGCCTAAACACCGGGGAGCTGTTTTTT
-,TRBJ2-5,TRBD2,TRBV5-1,CASSPEWGLAGGGETQYF,TGCGCCAGCAGCCCCGAGTGGGGACTAGCGGGAGGGGGAGAGACCCAGTACTTC
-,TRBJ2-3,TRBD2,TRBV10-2,CASSVTSGSTDTQYF,TGCGCCAGCAGTGTGACTAGCGGAAGCACAGATACGCAGTATTTT
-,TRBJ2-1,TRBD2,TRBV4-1,CASSLSSGRATYNEQFF,TGCGCCAGCAGCCTTTCCTCGGGGAGGGCCACCTACAATGAGCAGTTCTTC
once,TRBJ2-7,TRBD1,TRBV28,CASSLGTVYEQYF,TGTGCCAGCAGTTTAGGGACAGTCTACGAGCAGTACTTC
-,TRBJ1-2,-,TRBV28,CASSSTPEGYTNYGYTF,TGTGCCAGCAGTTCGACCCCCGAGGGCTATACCAACTATGGCTACACCTTC
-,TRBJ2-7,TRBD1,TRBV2,CASRMTGQDYEQYF,TGTGCCAGCAGAATGACAGGGCAGGACTACGAGCAGTACTTC
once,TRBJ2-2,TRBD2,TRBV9,CASSARTSDAGELFF,TGTGCCAGCAGCGCCCGGACTAGCGACGCCGGGGAGCTGTTTTTT
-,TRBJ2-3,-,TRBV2,CASSERTPSTDTQYF,TGTGCCAGCAGTGAAAGGACACCTAGCACAGATACGCAGTATTTT
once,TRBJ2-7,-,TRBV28,CASISGHSTYEQYF,TGTGCCAGCATCTCGGGACACTCAACCTACGAGCAGTACTTC